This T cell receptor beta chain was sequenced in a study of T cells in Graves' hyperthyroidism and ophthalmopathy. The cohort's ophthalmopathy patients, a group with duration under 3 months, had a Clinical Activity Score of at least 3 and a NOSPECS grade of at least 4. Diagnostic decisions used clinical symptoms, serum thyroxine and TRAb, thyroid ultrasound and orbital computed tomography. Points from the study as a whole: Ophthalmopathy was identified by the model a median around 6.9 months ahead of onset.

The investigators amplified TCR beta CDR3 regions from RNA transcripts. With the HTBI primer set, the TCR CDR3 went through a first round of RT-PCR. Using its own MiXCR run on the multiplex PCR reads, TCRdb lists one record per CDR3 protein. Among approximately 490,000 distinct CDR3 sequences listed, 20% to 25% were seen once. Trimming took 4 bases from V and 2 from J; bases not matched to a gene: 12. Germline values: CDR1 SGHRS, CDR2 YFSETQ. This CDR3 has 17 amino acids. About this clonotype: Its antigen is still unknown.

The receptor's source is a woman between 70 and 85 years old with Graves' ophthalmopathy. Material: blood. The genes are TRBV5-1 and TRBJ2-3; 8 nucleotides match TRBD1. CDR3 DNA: TGCGCCAGCAGCACGGGGACAGGAGGAGGTTACACAGATACGCAGTATTTT. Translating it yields CASSTGTGGGYTDTQYF.